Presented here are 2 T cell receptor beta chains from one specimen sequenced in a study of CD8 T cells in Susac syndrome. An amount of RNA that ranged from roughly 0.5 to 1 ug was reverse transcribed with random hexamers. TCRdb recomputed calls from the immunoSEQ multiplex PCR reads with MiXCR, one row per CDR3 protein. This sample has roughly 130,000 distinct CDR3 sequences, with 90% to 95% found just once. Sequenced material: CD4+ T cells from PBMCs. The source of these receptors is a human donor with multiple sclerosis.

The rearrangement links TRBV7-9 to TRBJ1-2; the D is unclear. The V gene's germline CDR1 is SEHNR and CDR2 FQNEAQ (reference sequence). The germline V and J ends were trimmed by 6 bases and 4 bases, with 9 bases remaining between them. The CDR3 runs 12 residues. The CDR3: CASRDQSYGYTF. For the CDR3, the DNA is TGTGCCAGCAGGGACCAGAGCTATGGCTACACCTTC.

The CDR3 DNA sequence: TGTGCCAGCAGCACCGCTACCACCTACGAGCAGTACTTC. Translation: CASSTATTYEQYF. J is TRBJ2-7 and V is TRBV6-2 or TRBV6-3, with D unresolved. Germline V gives CDR1 MNHEY, CDR2 SVGEGT. Trimming took off 6 bases at V and 2 bases at J, with 11 bases between the two ends. The CDR3 sequence is 13 residues long.